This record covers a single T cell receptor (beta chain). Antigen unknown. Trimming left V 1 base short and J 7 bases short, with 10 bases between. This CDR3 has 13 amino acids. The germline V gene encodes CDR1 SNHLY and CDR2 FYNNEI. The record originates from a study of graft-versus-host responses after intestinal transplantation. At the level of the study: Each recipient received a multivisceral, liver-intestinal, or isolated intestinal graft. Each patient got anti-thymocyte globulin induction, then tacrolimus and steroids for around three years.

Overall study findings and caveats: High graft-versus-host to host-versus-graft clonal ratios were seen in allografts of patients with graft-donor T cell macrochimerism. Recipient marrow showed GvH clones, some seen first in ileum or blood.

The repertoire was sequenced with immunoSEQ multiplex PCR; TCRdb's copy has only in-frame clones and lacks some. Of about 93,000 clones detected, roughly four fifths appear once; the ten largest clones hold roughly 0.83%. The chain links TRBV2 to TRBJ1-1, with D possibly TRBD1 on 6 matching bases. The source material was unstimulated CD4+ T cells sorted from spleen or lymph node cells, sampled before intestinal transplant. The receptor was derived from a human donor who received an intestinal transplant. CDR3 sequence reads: CASSEVGAFEAFF. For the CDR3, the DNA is TGTGCCAGCAGTGAAGTGGGGGCATTTGAAGCTTTCTTT.